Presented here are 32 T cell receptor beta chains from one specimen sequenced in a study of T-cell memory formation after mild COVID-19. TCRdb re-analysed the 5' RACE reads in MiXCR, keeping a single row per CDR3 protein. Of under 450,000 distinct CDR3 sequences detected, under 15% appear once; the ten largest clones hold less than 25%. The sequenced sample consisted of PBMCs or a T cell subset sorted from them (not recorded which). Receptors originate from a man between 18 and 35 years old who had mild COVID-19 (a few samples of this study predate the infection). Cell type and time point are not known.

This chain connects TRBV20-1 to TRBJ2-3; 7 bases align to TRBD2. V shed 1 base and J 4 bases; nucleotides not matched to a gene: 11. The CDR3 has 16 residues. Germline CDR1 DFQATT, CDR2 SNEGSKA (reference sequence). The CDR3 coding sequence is TGCAGTGCTAGAGGCCCCCTAGCGGACGGCCCAGATACGCAGTATTTT. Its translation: CSARGPLADGPDTQYF.

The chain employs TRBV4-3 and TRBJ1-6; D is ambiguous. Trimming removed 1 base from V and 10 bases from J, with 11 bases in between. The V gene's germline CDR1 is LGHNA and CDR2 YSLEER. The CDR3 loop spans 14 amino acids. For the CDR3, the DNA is TGCGCCAGCAGCCAAGGATCCACCCCCTCACCCCTCCACTTT. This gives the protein CASSQGSTPSPLHF.

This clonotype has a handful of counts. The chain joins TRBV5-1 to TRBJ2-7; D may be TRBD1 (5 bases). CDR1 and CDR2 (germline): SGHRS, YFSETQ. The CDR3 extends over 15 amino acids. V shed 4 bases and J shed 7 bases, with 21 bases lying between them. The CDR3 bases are TGCGCCAGCAGCCCAAGCCCGACAGTACTTTGGGAGCAGTACTTC. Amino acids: CASSPSPTVLWEQYF.

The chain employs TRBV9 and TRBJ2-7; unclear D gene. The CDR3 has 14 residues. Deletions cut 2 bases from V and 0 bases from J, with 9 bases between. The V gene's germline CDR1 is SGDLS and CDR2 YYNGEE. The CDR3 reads CASSVLQDSYEQYF. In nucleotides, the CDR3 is TGTGCCAGCAGCGTCCTCCAAGACTCCTACGAGCAGTACTTC.

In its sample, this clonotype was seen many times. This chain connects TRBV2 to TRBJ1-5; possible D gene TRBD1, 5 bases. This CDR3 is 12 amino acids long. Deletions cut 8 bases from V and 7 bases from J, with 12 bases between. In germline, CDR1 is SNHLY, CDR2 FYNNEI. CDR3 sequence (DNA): TGTGCCAGCTCCAGGGTAACCCAGCCCCAGCATTTT. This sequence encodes CASSRVTQPQHF. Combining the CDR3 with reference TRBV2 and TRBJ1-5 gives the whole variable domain EPEVTQTPSHQVTQMGQEVILRCVPISNHLYFYWYRQILGQKVEFLVSFYNNEISEKSEIFDDQFSVERPDGSNFTLKIRSTKLEDSAMYFCASSRVTQPQHFGDGTRLSIL.

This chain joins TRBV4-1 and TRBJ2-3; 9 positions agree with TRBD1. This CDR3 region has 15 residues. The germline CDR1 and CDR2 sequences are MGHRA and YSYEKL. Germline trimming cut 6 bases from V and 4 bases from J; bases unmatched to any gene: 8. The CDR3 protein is CASRYMTGGPDTQYF. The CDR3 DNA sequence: TGCGCCAGCAGATATATGACAGGGGGTCCAGATACGCAGTATTTT.

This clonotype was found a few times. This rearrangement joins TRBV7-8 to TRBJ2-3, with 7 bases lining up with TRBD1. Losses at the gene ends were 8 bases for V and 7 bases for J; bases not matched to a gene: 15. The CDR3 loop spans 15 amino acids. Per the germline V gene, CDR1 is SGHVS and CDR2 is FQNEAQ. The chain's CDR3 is CASLEGQPQWNTQYF. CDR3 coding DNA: TGTGCCAGCTTAGAGGGACAGCCGCAGTGGAATACGCAGTATTTT.

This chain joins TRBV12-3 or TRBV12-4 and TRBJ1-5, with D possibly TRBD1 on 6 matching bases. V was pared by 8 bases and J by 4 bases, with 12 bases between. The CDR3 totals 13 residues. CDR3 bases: TGTGCCAGCTGTAGGGGGTTAAATCAGCCCCAGCATTTT. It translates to CASCRGLNQPQHF.

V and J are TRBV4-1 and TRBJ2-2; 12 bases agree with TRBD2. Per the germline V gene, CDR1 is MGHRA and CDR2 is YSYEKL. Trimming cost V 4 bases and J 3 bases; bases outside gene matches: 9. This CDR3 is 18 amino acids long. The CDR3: CASSRVPSGGADTGELFF. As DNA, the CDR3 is TGCGCCAGCAGCCGCGTCCCTAGCGGGGGGGCGGACACCGGGGAGCTGTTTTTT.

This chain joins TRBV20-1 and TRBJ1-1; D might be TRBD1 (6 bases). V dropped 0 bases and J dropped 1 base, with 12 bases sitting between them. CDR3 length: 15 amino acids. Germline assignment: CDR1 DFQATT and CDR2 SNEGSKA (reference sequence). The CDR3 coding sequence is TGCAGTGCTAGAGATCCAGGCAGGGGGAACACTGAAGCTTTCTTT. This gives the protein CSARDPGRGNTEAFF.

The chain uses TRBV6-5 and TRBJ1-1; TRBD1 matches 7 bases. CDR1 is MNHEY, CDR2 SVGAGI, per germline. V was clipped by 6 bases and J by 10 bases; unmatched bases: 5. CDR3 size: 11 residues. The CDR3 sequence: CASSQGVVAFF. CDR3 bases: TGTGCCAGCAGCCAGGGGGTAGTAGCTTTCTTT.

The CDR3 region is CSARDGRLAQNSPLHF. DNA of the CDR3: TGCAGTGCTAGAGATGGGCGGCTAGCTCAGAATTCACCCCTCCACTTT. The chain combines TRBV20-1 with TRBJ1-6; D is uncertain. V dropped 0 bases and J dropped 7 bases, with 16 bases sitting between them. This CDR3 comprises 16 residues. CDR1 is DFQATT, CDR2 SNEGSKA, per germline (reference sequence).

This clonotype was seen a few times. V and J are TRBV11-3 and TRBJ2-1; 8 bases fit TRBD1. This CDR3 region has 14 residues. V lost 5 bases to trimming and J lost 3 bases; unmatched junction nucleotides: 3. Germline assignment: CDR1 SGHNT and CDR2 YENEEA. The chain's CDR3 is CASSGGTGYNEQFF. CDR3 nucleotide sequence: TGTGCCAGCAGCGGGGGGACAGGCTACAATGAGCAGTTCTTC. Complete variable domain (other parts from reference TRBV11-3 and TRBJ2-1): EAGVVQSPRYKIIEKKQPVAFWCNPISGHNTLYWYLQNLGQGPELLIRYENEEAVDDSQLPKDRFSAERLKGVDSTLKIQPAELGDSAVYLCASSGGTGYNEQFFGPGTRLTVL.

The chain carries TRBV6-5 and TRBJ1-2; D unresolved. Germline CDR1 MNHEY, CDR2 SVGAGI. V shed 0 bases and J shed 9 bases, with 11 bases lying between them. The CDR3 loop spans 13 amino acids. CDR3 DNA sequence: TGTGCCAGCAGTTACTCCGGGATCCTGAGCTACACCTTC. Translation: CASSYSGILSYTF.

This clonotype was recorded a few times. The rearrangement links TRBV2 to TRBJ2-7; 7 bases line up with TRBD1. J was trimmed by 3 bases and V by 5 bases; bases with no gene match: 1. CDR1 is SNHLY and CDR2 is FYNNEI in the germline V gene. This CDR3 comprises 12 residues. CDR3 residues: CASSQGVYEQYF. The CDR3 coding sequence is TGTGCCAGCAGTCAGGGGGTCTACGAGCAGTACTTC.

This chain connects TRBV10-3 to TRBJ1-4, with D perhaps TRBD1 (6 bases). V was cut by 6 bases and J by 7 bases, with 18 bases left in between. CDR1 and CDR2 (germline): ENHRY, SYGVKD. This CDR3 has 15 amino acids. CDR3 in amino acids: CAISEQLTGREKLFF. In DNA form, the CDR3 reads TGTGCCATCAGCGAGCAACTGACAGGTCGTGAAAAACTGTTTTTT.

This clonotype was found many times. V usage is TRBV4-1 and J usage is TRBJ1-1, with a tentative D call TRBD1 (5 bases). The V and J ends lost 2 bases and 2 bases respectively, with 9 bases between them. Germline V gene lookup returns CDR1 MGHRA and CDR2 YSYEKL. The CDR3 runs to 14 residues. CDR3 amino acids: CASSQKGTNTEAFF. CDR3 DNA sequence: TGCGCCAGCAGCCAAAAAGGGACTAACACTGAAGCTTTCTTT.

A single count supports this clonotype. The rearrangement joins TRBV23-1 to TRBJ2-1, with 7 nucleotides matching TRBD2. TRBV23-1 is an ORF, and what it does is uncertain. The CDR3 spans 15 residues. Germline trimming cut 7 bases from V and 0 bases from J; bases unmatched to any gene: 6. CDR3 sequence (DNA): TGCGCCAGCATCCTGGGGGGGAGCTCCTACAATGAGCAGTTCTTC. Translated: CASILGGSSYNEQFF.

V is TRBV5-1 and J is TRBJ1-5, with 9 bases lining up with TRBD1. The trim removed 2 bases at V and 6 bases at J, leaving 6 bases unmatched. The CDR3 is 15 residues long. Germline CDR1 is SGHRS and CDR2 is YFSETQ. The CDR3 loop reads CASSLQGAISQPQHF. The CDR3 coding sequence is TGCGCCAGCAGCTTACAGGGGGCTATTTCTCAGCCCCAGCATTTT.

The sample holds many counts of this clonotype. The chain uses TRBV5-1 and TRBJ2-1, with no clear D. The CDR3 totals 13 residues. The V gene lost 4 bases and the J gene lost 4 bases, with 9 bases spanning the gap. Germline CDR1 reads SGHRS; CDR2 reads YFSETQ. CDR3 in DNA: TGCGCCAGCAGCCCCCGGTATTACAATGAGCAGTTCTTC. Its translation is CASSPRYYNEQFF.

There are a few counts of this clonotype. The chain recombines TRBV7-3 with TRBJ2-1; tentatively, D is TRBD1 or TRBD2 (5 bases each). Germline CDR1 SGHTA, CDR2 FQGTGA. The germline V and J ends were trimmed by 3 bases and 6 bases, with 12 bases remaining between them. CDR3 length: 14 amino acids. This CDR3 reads CASSLSPGLNEQFF. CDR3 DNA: TGTGCCAGCAGCTTGTCCCCGGGGCTCAATGAGCAGTTCTTC. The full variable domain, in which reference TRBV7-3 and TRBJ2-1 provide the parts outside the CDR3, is GAGVSQTPSNKVTEKGKYVELRCDPISGHTALYWYRQSLGQGPEFLIYFQGTGAADDSGLPNDRFFAVRPEGSVSTLKIQRTERGDSAVYLCASSLSPGLNEQFFGPGTRLTVL.

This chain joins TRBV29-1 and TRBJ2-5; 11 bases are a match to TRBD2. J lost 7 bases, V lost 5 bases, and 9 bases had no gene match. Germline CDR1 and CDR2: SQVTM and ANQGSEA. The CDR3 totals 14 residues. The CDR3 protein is CSVSGLAEQRTQYF. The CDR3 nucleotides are TGCAGCGTTTCGGGACTAGCGGAACAACGGACCCAGTACTTC.

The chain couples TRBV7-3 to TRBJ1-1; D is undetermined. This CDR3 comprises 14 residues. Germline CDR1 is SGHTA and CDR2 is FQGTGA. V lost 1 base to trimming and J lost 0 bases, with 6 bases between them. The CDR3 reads CASSLSSMNTEAFF. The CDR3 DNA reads TGTGCCAGCAGCTTAAGTAGCATGAACACTGAAGCTTTCTTT.

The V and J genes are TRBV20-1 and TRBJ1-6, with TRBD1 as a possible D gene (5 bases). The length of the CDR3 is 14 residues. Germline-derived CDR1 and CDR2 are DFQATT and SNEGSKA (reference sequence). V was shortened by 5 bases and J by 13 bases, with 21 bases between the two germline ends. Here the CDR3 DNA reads TGCAGTGCTTCGGAGGGGTACGGGGTGGATCCCCTCCACTTT. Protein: CSASEGYGVDPLHF.

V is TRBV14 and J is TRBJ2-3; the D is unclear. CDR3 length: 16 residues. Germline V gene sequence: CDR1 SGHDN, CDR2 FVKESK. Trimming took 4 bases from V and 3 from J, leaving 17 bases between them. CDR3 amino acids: CASSLFTDSGTDTQYF. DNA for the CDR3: TGTGCCAGCAGCCTGTTCACGGATAGTGGAACAGATACGCAGTATTTT.

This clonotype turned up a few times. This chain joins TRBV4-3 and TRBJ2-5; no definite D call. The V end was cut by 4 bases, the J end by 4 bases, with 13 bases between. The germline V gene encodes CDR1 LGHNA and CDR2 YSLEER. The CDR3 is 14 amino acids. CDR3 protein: CASSPDLPGETQYF. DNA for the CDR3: TGCGCCAGCAGCCCGGACCTACCGGGAGAGACCCAGTACTTC.

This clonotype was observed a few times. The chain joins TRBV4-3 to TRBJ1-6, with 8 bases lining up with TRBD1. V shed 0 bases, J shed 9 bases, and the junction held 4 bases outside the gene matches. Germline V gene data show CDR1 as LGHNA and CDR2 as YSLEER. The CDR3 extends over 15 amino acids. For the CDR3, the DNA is TGCGCCAGCAGCCAAGAAAACAGGGGGTCTTCACCCCTCCACTTT. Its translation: CASSQENRGSSPLHF.

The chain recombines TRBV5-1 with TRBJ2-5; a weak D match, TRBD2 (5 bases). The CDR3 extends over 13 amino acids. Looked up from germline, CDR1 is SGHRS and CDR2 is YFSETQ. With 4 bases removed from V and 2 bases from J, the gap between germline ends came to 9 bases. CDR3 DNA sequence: TGCGCCAGCAGCGTCGAGGGTCAAGAGACCCAGTACTTC. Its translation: CASSVEGQETQYF.

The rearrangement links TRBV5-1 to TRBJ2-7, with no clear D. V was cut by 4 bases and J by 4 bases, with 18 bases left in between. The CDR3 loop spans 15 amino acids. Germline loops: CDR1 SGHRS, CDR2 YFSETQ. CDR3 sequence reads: CASSTARAVGYEQYF. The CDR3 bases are TGCGCCAGCAGCACCGCCCGCGCGGTTGGTTACGAGCAGTACTTC. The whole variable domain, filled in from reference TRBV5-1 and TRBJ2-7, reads KAGVTQTPRYLIKTRGQQVTLSCSPISGHRSVSWYQQTPGQGLQFLFEYFSETQRNKGNFPGRFSGRQFSNSRSEMNVSTLELGDSALYLCASSTARAVGYEQYFGPGTRLTVT.

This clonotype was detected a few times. CDR3 sequence (DNA): TGCGCCAGCAGCTTCCCAACTAGCGGGGTCACAGATACGCAGTATTTT. It is translated as CASSFPTSGVTDTQYF. The V and J genes are TRBV5-1 and TRBJ2-3, with TRBD2 matching over 10 bases. The CDR3 runs 16 residues. In germline, CDR1 is SGHRS, CDR2 YFSETQ. The V gene end was trimmed by 2 bases and the J gene end by 2 bases; junction bases not matched to a gene: 5.

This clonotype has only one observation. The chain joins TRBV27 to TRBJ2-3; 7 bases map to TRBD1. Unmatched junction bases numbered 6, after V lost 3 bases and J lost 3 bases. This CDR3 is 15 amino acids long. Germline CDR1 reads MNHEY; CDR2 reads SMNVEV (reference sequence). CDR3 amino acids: CASSFLRGRTDTQYF. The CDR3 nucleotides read TGTGCCAGCAGTTTTTTGAGGGGGCGAACAGATACGCAGTATTTT.

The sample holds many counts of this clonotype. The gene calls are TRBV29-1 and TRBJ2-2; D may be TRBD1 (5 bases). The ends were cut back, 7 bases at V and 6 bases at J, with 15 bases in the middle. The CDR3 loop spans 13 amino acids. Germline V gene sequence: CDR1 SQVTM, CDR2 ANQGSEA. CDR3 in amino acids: CSAEGVWAGELFF. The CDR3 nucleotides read TGCAGCGCCGAAGGGGTCTGGGCCGGGGAGCTGTTTTTT.